This entry concerns a single T cell receptor (beta chain). What it binds is not known. Between the trimmed V and J ends, which lost 1 base and 0 bases, there was a span of 15 bases. Germline V gene lookup returns CDR1 GTSNPN and CDR2 SVGIG (reference sequence). This CDR3 has 16 residues. The test was conducted at deep level. Profiling relied on immunoSEQ multiplex PCR, and the TCRdb table lists in-frame clones only, not all of them. The sample consists of about 1,800,000 clones, just under 95% of them appearing once. CD45RO-negative, CCR7-positively selected cells formed the naive CD8 fraction, excluding terminally differentiated effector memory CD45RA+ cells. This sample is drawn from a study of shared clonotypes between healthy human individuals. Study-level points and caveats: Among the subsets, naive ones generally showed larger estimated richness than memory ones. Four donors had roughly 5.2% of their naive CD4 clonotypes in common. Donor scarcity curtailed the genetic and exposure-history diversity represented herein.

This TCR was sampled from a man between 18 and 29 years old in good health. Sequenced sample: naive CD8+ T cells sorted from blood. The chain combines TRBV30 with TRBJ1-2; no clear D gene. The CDR3 sequence is CAWSGSTGLTNYGYTF. The CDR3 DNA follows: TGTGCCTGGAGTGGTTCGACCGGGCTGACTAACTATGGCTACACCTTC. The full variable domain, in which reference TRBV30 and TRBJ1-2 provide the parts outside the CDR3, is SQTIHQWPATLVQPVGSPLSLECTVEGTSNPNLYWYRQAAGRGLQLLFYSVGIGQISSEVPQNLSASRPQDRQFILSSKKLLLSDSGFYLCAWSGSTGLTNYGYTFGSGTRLTVV.